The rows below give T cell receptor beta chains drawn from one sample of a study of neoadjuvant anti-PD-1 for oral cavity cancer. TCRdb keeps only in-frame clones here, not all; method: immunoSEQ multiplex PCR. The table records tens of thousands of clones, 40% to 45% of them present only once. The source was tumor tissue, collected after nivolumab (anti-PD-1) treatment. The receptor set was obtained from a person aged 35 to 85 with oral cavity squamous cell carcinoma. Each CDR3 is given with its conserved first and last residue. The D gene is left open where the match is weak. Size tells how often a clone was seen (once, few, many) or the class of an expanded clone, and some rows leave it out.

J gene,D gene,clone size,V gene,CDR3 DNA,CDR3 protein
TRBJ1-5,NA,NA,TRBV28,TGTGCCAGCAGTTCCACAGGAATAAGCAATCAGCCCCAGCATTTT,CASSSTGISNQPQHF
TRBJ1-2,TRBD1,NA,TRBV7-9,TGTGCCAGCAGCGCCGGGGACAGGGGATTCCTCTTC,CASSAGDRGFLF
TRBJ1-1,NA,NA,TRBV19,TGTGCCAGTTGGGACGGCAGAAACACTGAAGCTTTCTTT,CASWDGRNTEAFF
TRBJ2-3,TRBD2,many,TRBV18,TGTGCCAGCTCCGGGACTAACACAGATACGCAGTATTTT,CASSGTNTDTQYF
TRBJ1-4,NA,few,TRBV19,TGTGCCAGTAGTATAGCAGCTGAAAAACTGTTTTTT,CASSIAAEKLFF
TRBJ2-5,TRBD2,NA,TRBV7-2,TGTGCCAGCAGCTTGGATTCTAGCGGGCAAGAGACCCAGTACTTC,CASSLDSSGQETQYF
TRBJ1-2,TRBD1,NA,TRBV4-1,TGCGCCAGCAGCCAAGATCCCGACAGGGTCTATGGCTACACCTTC,CASSQDPDRVYGYTF
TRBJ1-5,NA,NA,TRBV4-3,TGCGCCAGCAGCCAAGAGAGGGTAGGTAGCAATCAGCCCCAGCATTTT,CASSQERVGSNQPQHF
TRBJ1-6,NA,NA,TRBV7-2,TGTGCCAGCAGCTTAGCTTTAAGGAGCTCCTATAATTCACCCCTCCACTTT,CASSLALRSSYNSPLHF
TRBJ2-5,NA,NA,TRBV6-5,TGTGCCAGCAGTTACTCGACTTACCGGGGTGAGACCCAGTACTTC,CASSYSTYRGETQYF
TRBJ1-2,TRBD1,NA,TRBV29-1,TGCAGCGTTGTTCGAGGACAGGGGGAAGGTGGCTACACCTTC,CSVVRGQGEGGYTF
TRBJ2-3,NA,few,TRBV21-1,TGTGCCAGCAGCAAAGTGGACAGGGTCAGCACAGATACGCAGTATTTT,CASSKVDRVSTDTQYF
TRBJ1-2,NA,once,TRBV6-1,TGTGCCAGCAGTGAAACAGGGAGCCTTTATGGCTACACCTTC,CASSETGSLYGYTF
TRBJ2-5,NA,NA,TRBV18,TGTGCCAGCTCACCCCCGACTGGGCAGGAGACCCAGTACTTC,CASSPPTGQETQYF
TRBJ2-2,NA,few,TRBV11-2,TGTGCCAGCAGCTTAGTGGCAGGAACCGGGGAGCTGTTTTTT,CASSLVAGTGELFF
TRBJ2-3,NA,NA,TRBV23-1,TGCGCCAGCACTAAAGCAAACAGGGAAGGGAGCACAGATACGCAGTATTTT,CASTKANREGSTDTQYF
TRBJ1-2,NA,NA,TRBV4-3,TGCGCCAGCAGCCAAGGACCGAGCACTAACTATGGCTACACCTTC,CASSQGPSTNYGYTF
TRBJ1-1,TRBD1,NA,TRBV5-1,TGCGCCAGCCGTTCCGGGACAGGCCCTGGGGTTAACACTGAAGCTTTCTTT,CASRSGTGPGVNTEAFF
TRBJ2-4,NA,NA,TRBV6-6,TGTGCCAGCAGTTACCTGGGGGCGCGAAACATTCAGTACTTC,CASSYLGARNIQYF
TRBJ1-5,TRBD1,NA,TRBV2,TGTGCCAGCGACGCAGGGGGCCAGGCCCAGCATTTT,CASDAGGQAQHF
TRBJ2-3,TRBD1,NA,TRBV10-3,TGTGCCATCAGAGGACAGGGACGCACAGATACGCAGTATTTT,CAIRGQGRTDTQYF
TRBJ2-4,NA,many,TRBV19,TGTGCCAGTGGGGCGGGACTCGGAAACATTCAGTACTTC,CASGAGLGNIQYF
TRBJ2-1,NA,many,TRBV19,TGTGCCAGTAGTATCACCGGGAGCGGTGAGCAGTTCTTC,CASSITGSGEQFF
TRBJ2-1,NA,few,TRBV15,TGTGCCACCAGCCGATCTCAAACGGCGGATGAGCAGTTCTTC,CATSRSQTADEQFF
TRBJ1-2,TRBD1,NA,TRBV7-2,TGTGCCAGCAGCTTAGTGGGACAGGGGGCGATGGGCTATGGCTACACCTTC,CASSLVGQGAMGYGYTF
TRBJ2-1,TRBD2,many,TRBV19,TGTGCCAGTAGTATACTAAGCGGGGGGGCATATGAGCAGTTCTTC,CASSILSGGAYEQFF
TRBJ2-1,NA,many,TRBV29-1,TGCAGCGTTGAAGTACTCAGGGGTGAGCAGTTCTTC,CSVEVLRGEQFF
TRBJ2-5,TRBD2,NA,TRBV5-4,TGTGCCAGCAGCTTGAGTAGCGGGGGGTCGTGGGAGACCCAGTACTTC,CASSLSSGGSWETQYF
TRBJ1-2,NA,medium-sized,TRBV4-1,TGCGCCAGCAGCTACGGGACCAGGGATGGCTACACCTTC,CASSYGTRDGYTF
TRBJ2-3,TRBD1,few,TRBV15,TGTGCCACCAGCTCCCCCCCGGGACAGGGCACAGATACGCAGTATTTT,CATSSPPGQGTDTQYF
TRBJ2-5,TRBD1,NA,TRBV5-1,TGCGCCAGCAGCTTAACGACAGGGACCGGGACCCAGTACTTC,CASSLTTGTGTQYF
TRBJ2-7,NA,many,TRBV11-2,TGTGCCAGCAGTCCGACACGCGGACCGGCCGAGCAGTACTTC,CASSPTRGPAEQYF
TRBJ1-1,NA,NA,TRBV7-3,TGTGCCAGCAGAAGGAACCTGAACACTGAAGCTTTCTTT,CASRRNLNTEAFF
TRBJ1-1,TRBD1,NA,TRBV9,TGTGCCAGCAGCAAAGGAGGACAGGGAGCTGAAGCTTTCTTT,CASSKGGQGAEAFF
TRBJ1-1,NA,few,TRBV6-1,TGTGCCAGCAGCAAGGAGGTGTACACTGAAGCTTTCTTT,CASSKEVYTEAFF
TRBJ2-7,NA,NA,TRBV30,TGTGCCTGGAGTGCCTCAGGCCCCTCTGGCGAGCAGTACTTC,CAWSASGPSGEQYF
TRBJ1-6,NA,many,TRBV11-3,TGTGCCAGCAGCTTAGGGCAGCCCGGTTCACCCCTCCACTTT,CASSLGQPGSPLHF
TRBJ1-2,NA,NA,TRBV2,TGTGCCAGCAGCGGGGAGACCGTATATGGCTACACCTTC,CASSGETVYGYTF
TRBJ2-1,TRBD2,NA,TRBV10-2,TGCGCCAGCAGTGAGTCGGCGGGGGGGACCCCATACAATGAGCAGTTCTTC,CASSESAGGTPYNEQFF
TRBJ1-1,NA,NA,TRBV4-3,TGCGCCAGCAGCCAAGAGGCAGGGCTGAACACTGAAGCTTTCTTT,CASSQEAGLNTEAFF
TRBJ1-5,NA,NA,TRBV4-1,TGCGCCAGCAGCCAAGATTTGGGAATGAGGCCCCAGCATTTT,CASSQDLGMRPQHF
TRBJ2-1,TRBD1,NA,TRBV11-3,TGTGCCAGCAGCTTAGTATCCGGGACAGGGGGCAATGAGCAGTTCTTC,CASSLVSGTGGNEQFF
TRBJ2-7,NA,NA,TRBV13,TGTGCCAGCAGCTCCCCAACTAAGCAGTACTTC,CASSSPTKQYF
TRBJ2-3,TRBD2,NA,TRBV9,TGTGCCAGCAGCGTCCGAATAGCGGGGGAAGGGACAGATACGCAGTATTTT,CASSVRIAGEGTDTQYF
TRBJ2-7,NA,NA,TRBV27,TGTGCCAGCAGTTTATGGGGAGGGGACACATCCTACGAGCAGTACTTC,CASSLWGGDTSYEQYF
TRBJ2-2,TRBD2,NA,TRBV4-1,TGCGCCAGCAGCCAAGACCGGGGGGAGGTCCGGGAGCTGTTTTTT,CASSQDRGEVRELFF
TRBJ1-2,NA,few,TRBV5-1,TGCGCCAGCAGCTTGGACCCCGCCGGCTATGGCTACACCTTC,CASSLDPAGYGYTF
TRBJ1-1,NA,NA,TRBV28,TGTGCCAGCAGTTTCGTCGGTAGTGTGATTGACACTGAAGCTTTCTTT,CASSFVGSVIDTEAFF